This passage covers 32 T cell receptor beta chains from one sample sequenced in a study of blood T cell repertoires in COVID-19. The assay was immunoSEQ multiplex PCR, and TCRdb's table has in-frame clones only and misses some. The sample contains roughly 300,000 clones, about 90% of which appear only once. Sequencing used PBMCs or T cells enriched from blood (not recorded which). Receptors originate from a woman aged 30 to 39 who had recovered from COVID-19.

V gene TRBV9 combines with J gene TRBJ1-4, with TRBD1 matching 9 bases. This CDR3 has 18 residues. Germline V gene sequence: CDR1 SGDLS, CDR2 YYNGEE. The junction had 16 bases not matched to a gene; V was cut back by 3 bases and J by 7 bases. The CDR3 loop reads CASSETGQGRVFGEKLFF. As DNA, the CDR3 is TGTGCCAGCAGCGAGACAGGACAGGGGCGGGTTTTTGGTGAAAAACTGTTTTTT.

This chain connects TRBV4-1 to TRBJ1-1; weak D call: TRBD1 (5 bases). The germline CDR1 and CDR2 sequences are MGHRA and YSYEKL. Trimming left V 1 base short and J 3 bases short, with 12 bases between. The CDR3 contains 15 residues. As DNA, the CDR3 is TGCGCCAGCAGCCAAGTGGTGGGGCCATACACTGAAGCTTTCTTT. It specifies CASSQVVGPYTEAFF.

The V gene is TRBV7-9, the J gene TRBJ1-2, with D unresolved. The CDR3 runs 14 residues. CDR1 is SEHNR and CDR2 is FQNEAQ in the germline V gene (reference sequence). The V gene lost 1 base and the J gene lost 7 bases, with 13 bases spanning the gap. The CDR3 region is CASSLVSGFAGYTF. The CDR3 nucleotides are TGTGCCAGCAGCTTAGTTTCAGGTTTTGCTGGCTACACCTTC.

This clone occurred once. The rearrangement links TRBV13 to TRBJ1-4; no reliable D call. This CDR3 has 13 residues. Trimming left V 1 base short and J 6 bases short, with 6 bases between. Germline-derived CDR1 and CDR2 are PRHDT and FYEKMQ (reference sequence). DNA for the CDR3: TGTGCCAGCAGCTTAGATTCAGATGAAAAACTGTTTTTT. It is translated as CASSLDSDEKLFF. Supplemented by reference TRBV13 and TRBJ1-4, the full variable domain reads AAGVIQSPRHLIKEKRETATLKCYPIPRHDTVYWYQQGPGQDPQFLISFYEKMQSDKGSIPDRFSAQQFSDYHSELNMSSLELGDSALYFCASSLDSDEKLFFGSGTQLSVL.

CDR3 coding DNA: TGTGCCAGCAGCTTAGGGCCGAATACCTACGAGCAGTACTTC. Amino acids: CASSLGPNTYEQYF. The chain joins TRBV11-2 to TRBJ2-7; D not resolved. The germline gives CDR1 SGHAT, CDR2 FQNNGV. V was clipped by 1 base and J by 2 bases, with 9 bases between them. This CDR3 is 14 amino acids long.

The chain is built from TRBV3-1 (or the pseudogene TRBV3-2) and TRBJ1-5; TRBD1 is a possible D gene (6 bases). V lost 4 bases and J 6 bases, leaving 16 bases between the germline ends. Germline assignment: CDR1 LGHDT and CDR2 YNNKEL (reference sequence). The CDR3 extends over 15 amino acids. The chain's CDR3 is CASSPQPGEGQPQHF. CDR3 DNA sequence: TGTGCCAGCAGCCCGCAACCAGGGGAGGGTCAGCCCCAGCATTTT.

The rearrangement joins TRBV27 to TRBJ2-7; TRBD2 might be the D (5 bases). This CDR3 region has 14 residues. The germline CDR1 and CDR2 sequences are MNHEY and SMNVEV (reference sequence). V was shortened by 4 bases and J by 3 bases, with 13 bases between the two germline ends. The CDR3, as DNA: TGTGCCAGCAGTTCTTGGGCGAGGGACTACGAGCAGTACTTC. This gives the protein CASSSWARDYEQYF.

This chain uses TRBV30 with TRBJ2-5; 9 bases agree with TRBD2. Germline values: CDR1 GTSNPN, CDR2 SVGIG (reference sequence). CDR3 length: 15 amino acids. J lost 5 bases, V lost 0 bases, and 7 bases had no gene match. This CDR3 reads CAWSVGRGGKETQYF. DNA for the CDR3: TGTGCCTGGAGTGTAGGGCGGGGGGGCAAGGAGACCCAGTACTTC. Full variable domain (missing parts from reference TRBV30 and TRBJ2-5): SQTIHQWPATLVQPVGSPLSLECTVEGTSNPNLYWYRQAAGRGLQLLFYSVGIGQISSEVPQNLSASRPQDRQFILSSKKLLLSDSGFYLCAWSVGRGGKETQYFGPGTRLLVL.

The CDR3 DNA follows: TGTGCCTGGAGCTACACCCCCGAGGGGCAGTTCTTC. This encodes CAWSYTPEGQFF. V gene TRBV30 combines with J gene TRBJ2-1; possible D gene TRBD2, 5 bases. Germline loops: CDR1 GTSNPN, CDR2 SVGIG (reference sequence). V gave up 3 bases and J gave up 12 bases, with 15 bases separating them. The CDR3 runs 12 residues.

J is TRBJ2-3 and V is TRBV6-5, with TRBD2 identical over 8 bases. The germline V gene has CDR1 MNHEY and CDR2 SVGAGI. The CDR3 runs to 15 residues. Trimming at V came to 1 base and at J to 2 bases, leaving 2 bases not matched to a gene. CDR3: CASSYLAGLTDTQYF. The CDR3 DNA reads TGTGCCAGCAGTTACTTAGCGGGACTCACAGATACGCAGTATTTT.

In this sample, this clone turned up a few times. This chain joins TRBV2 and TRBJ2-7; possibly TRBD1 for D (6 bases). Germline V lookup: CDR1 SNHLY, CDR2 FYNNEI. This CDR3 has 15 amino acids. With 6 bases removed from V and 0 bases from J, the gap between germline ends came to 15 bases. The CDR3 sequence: CASRKGQGYSYEQYF. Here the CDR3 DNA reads TGTGCCAGCAGAAAAGGCCAGGGGTACTCCTACGAGCAGTACTTC.

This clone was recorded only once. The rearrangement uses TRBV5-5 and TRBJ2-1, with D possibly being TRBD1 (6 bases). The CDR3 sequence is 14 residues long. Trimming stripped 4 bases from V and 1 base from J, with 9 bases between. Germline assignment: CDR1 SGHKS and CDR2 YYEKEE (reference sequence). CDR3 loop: CASSRGQSYNEQFF. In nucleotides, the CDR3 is TGTGCCAGCAGCCGCGGACAGTCCTACAATGAGCAGTTCTTC. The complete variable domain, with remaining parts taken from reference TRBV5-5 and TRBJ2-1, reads DAGVTQSPTHLIKTRGQQVTLRCSPISGHKSVSWYQQVLGQGPQFIFQYYEKEERGRGNFPDRFSARQFPNYSSELNVNALLLGDSALYLCASSRGQSYNEQFFGPGTRLTVL.

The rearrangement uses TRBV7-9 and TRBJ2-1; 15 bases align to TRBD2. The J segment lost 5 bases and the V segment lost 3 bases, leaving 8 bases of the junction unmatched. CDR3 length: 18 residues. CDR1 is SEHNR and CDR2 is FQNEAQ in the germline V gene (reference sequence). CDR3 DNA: TGTGCCAGCAGCTTGGGACTAGCGGGGGGTAGGTCGGACAATGAGCAGTTCTTC. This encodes CASSLGLAGGRSDNEQFF.

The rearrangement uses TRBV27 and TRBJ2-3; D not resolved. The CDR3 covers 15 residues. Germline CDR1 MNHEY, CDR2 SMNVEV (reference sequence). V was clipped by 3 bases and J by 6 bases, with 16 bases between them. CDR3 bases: TGTGCCAGCAGTTTGGCCGCGTCTAGGTCCGATACGCAGTATTTT. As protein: CASSLAASRSDTQYF.

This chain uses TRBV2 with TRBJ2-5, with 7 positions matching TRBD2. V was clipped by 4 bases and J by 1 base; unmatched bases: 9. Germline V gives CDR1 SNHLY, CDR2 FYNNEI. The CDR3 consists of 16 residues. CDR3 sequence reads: CASSVGEGTPQETQYF. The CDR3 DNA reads TGTGCCAGCAGTGTAGGGGAGGGAACCCCCCAAGAGACCCAGTACTTC.

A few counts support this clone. Here the CDR3 reads CASSPVSIPTVLTF. CDR3 coding DNA: TGTGCCAGCAGCCCCGTCTCTATTCCCACCGTCCTGACTTTC. V gene TRBV6-5 combines with J gene TRBJ2-6; D unresolved. Trimming removed 6 bases at V and 12 bases at J, with 18 bases between. The CDR3 totals 14 residues. Germline V CDR1 and CDR2: MNHEY, SVGAGI.

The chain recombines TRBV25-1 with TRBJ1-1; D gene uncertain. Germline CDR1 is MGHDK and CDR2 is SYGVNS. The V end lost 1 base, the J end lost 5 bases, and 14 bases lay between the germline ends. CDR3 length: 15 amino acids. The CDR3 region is CASSEWENLGTEAFF. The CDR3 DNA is TGTGCCAGCAGTGAATGGGAGAATCTGGGGACTGAAGCTTTCTTT.

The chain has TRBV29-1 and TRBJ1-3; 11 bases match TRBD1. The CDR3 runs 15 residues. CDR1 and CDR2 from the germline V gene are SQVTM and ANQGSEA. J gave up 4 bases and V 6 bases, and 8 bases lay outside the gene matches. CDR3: CSVSGQGAPGNTIYF. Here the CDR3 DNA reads TGCAGCGTCAGTGGACAGGGGGCGCCCGGAAACACCATATATTTT.

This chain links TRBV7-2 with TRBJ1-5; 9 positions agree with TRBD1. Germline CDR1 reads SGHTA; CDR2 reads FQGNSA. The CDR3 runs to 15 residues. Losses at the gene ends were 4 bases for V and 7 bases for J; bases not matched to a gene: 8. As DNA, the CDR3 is TGTGCCAGCAGCTATTTACAGGGGGCAGGCCAGCCCCAGCATTTT. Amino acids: CASSYLQGAGQPQHF.

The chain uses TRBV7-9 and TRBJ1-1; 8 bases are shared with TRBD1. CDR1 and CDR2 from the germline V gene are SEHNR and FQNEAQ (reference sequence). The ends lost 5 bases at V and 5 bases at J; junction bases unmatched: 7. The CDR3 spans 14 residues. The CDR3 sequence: CASSTGTGRTEAFF. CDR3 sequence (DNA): TGTGCCAGCAGCACTGGGACAGGACGGACTGAAGCTTTCTTT.

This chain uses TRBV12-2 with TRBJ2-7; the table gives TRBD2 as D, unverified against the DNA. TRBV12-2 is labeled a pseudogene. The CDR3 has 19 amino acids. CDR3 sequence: CASRLFRLAGEPSSYEQYF. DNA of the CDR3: TGTGCAAGTCGCTTATTTCGGCTAGCGGGGGAACCGAGCTCCTACGAGCAGTACTTC.

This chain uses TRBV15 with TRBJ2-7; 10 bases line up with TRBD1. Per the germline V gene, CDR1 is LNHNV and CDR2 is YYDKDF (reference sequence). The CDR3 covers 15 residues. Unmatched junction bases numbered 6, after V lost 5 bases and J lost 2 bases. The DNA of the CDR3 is TGTGCCACCAGCTATGGGACAGGGGAAGCCTACGAGCAGTACTTC. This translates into CATSYGTGEAYEQYF.

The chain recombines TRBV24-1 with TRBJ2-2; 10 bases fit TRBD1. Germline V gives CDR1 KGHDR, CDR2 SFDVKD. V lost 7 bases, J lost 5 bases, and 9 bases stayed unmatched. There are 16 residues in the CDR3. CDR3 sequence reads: CATSPGPGQGTGELFF. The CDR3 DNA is TGTGCCACCAGCCCCGGTCCGGGACAGGGGACCGGGGAGCTGTTTTTT.

In DNA, the CDR3 is TGTGCCAGCAGCGACGGGACAGAGAATCTGAACACTGAAGCTTTCTTT. This encodes CASSDGTENLNTEAFF. The rearrangement joins TRBV5-6 to TRBJ1-1, with 7 bases fitting TRBD1. Per the germline V gene, CDR1 is SGHDT and CDR2 is YYEEEE. This CDR3 has 16 residues. J gave up 0 bases and V 4 bases, and 9 bases lay outside the gene matches.

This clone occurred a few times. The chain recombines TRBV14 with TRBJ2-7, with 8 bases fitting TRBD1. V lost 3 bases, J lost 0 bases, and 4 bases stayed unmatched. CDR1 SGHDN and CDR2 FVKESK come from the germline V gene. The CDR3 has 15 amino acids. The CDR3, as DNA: TGTGCCAGCAGCCAGGGACAGGCGAACTCCTACGAGCAGTACTTC. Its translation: CASSQGQANSYEQYF.

This CDR3 reads CATSRDFQGVYEQYF. CDR3 nucleotide sequence: TGTGCCACCAGCAGAGACTTTCAGGGGGTGTACGAGCAGTACTTC. This chain uses TRBV15 with TRBJ2-7; 7 nucleotides line up with TRBD1. The junction had 6 bases not matched to a gene; V was cut back by 0 bases and J by 4 bases. Germline CDR1 and CDR2: LNHNV and YYDKDF (reference sequence). This CDR3 is built from 15 residues.

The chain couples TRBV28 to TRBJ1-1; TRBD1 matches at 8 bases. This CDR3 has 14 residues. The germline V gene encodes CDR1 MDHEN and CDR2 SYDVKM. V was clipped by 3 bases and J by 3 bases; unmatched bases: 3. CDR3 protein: CASSLDRAHTEAFF. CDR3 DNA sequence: TGTGCCAGCAGTTTGGACAGGGCTCACACTGAAGCTTTCTTT.

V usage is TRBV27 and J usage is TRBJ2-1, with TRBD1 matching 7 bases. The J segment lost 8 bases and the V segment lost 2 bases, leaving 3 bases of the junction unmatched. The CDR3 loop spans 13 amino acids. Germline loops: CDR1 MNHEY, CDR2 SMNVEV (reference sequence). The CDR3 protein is CASSLNRGHEQFF. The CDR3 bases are TGTGCCAGCAGTTTAAACAGGGGCCATGAGCAGTTCTTC.

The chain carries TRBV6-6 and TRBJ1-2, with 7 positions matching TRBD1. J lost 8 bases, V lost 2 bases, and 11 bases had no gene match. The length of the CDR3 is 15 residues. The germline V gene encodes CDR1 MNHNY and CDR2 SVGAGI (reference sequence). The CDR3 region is CASSYPLFRGDGYTF. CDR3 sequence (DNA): TGTGCCAGCAGTTACCCCCTTTTCAGGGGGGACGGCTACACCTTC.

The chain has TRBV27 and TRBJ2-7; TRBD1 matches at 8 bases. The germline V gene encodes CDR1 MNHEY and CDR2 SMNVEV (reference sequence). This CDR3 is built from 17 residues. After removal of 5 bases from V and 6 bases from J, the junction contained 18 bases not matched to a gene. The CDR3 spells CASSPLGVSRGLGEQYF. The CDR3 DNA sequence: TGTGCCAGCAGTCCTCTGGGGGTGTCCAGGGGGCTAGGCGAGCAGTACTTC.

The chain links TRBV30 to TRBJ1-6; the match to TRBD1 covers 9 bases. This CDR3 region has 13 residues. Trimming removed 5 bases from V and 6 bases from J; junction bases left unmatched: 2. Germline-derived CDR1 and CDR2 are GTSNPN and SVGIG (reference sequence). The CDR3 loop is CAWAGQGNSPLHF. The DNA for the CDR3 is TGTGCCTGGGCGGGACAGGGTAATTCACCCCTCCACTTT. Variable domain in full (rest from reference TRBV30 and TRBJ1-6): SQTIHQWPATLVQPVGSPLSLECTVEGTSNPNLYWYRQAAGRGLQLLFYSVGIGQISSEVPQNLSASRPQDRQFILSSKKLLLSDSGFYLCAWAGQGNSPLHFGNGTRLTVT.

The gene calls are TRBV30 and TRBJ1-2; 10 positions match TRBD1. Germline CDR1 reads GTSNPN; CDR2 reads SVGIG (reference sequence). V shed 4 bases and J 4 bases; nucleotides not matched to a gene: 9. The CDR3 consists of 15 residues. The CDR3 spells CAWTQGGQGTYGYTF. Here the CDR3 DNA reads TGTGCCTGGACCCAAGGGGGACAGGGGACCTATGGCTACACCTTC. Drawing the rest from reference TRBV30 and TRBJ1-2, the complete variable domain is SQTIHQWPATLVQPVGSPLSLECTVEGTSNPNLYWYRQAAGRGLQLLFYSVGIGQISSEVPQNLSASRPQDRQFILSSKKLLLSDSGFYLCAWTQGGQGTYGYTFGSGTRLTVV.